This TCR beta chain was retrieved from a study of CD8 T cells in Susac syndrome. On the study more broadly: Eight or nine of the sequenced Susac syndrome patients were in remission, and more than 5 had active disease. Blood was drawn from Susac syndrome patients while they were therapy-naive, on corticosteroids, or on intravenous immunoglobulin alone.

Random hexamers were used to reverse transcribe the RNA input (about 0.45 to 1 ug). By means of immunoSEQ multiplex PCR, TCR beta CDR3 spanning 54 Vbeta and 13 Jbeta underwent amplification. One entry per CDR3 protein, called by TCRdb with MiXCR from the immunoSEQ multiplex PCR reads. This table holds some 160,000 distinct CDR3 sequences, under 95% found once. The authors negatively isolated CD8+ and CD4+ T cells and FACS-enriched TEMRA cells. Germline loops: CDR1 SGDLS, CDR2 YYNGEE. The CDR3 is 14 residues long. With 4 bases clipped from V and 4 bases from J, the junction kept 7 bases outside the gene matches.

Material: CD4+ T cells from PBMCs. The chain uses TRBV9 and TRBJ1-2, with 7 nucleotides matching TRBD1. The TCR sequence derives from a human donor with Susac syndrome. This CDR3 reads CASSPWTGRYGYTF. DNA of the CDR3: TGTGCCAGCAGCCCCTGGACAGGCCGCTATGGCTACACCTTC.